The following is a T cell receptor beta chain sequence with its context. These data are taken from a study of blood T cell repertoires in COVID-19. Germline V gene data show CDR1 as LGHNA and CDR2 as YNFKEQ. CDR3 length: 13 residues. Trimming removed 4 bases from V and 5 bases from J, with 10 bases in between. Profiling relied on immunoSEQ multiplex PCR, and the TCRdb table lists in-frame clones only, not all of them. The table lists about 230,000 clones, about 85% of them singletons. The sequencing sample was made of peripheral blood. The V gene is TRBV4-2, the J gene TRBJ2-3; D is perhaps TRBD2 (6 bases). The receptor's source is a man between 40 and 49 years old with acute or convalescent COVID-19. The CDR3 bases are TGTGCCAGCAGCCCGGGGGTTCAAGATACGCAGTATTTT. This codes for CASSPGVQDTQYF.